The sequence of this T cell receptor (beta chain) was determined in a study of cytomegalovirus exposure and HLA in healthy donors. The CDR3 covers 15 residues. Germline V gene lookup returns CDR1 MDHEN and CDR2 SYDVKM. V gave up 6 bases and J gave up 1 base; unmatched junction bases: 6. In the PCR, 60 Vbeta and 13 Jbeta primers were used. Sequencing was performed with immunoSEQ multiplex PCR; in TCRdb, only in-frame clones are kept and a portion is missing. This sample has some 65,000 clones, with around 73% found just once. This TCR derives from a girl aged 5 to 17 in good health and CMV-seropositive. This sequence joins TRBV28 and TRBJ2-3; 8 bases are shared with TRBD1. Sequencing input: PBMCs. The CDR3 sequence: CASSISGQGTDTQYF. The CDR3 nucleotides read TGTGCCAGCAGCATTTCGGGACAGGGCACAGATACGCAGTATTTT. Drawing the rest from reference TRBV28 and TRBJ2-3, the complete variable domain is DVKVTQSSRYLVKRTGEKVFLECVQDMDHENMFWYRQDPGLGLRLIYFSYDVKMKEKGDIPEGYSVSREKKERFSLILESASTNQTSMYLCASSISGQGTDTQYFGPGTRLTVL.